These 13 T cell receptor beta chains originate from one sample sequenced in a study of tumor-infiltrating lymphocytes in glioblastoma multiforme (dated by TCRdb to the late 2010s). The instrument given in TCRdb is Illumina HiSeq 2500. Using a modified ARM-PCR protocol with multiple V-beta primers and a C-beta primer, the team built TCRB libraries from RNA through three nested multiplex PCR rounds. The public sequencing data were trimmed at Q25 with fastp and processed into clonotypes with MiXCR by TCRdb, which kept only in-frame beta chains. Under each unique CDR3 protein, matching rows form one entry showing the most common genes and DNA. The sample table holds 30,000 or so distinct CDR3 sequences, of which more than 55% were seen once. Roughly a third of the sample is held by the ten biggest clonotypes. The sample taken for sequencing was brain tumor tissue. The receptors here all came from a male donor with glioblastoma.

The chain joins TRBV20-1 to TRBJ2-5; D gene uncertain. The CDR3 has 16 amino acids. V was trimmed by 5 bases and J by 2 bases, leaving 21 bases between them. Germline loops: CDR1 DFQATT, CDR2 SNEGSKA (reference sequence). For the CDR3, the DNA is TGCAGTGCTCGGAAAGTCAAGCCTGGGCTACAAGAGACCCAGTACTTC. Amino acid sequence: CSARKVKPGLQETQYF.

Notes on this clonotype: Because the CDR3 is missing its conserved closing phenylalanine or tryptophan, this is likely a read error. The CDR3 sequence is CASSHSTASNEKLFL. CDR3 sequence (DNA): TGCGCCAGCAGCCATTCAACAGCGAGTAATGAAAAACTGTTTTTG. V is TRBV4-3 and J is TRBJ1-4, with D unclear. Germline V lookup: CDR1 LGHNA, CDR2 YSLEER. The CDR3 is made up of 15 amino acids. V was shortened by 3 bases and J by 4 bases, with 12 bases between the two germline ends.

Concerning this clonotype: This CDR3 is missing its conserved last phenylalanine or tryptophan, likely due to a read error. The DNA is omitted, as the CDR3 cannot be located on it reliably, and the CDR3 follows TCRdb's listing. V gene TRBV20-1 combines with J gene TRBJ2-1; the table's D call TRBD2 went unverified against the DNA. Germline V gives CDR1 DFQATT, CDR2 SNEGSKA (reference sequence). The CDR3 sequence runs 14 residues, both termini included. CDR3: CSARDEAGLHEQLL.

As to this clonotype: Relative to the germline gene, one junction end is altered; a read error may explain this. The rearrangement links TRBV20-1 to TRBJ2-1; 8 bases match TRBD2. Per the germline V gene, CDR1 is DFQATT and CDR2 is SNEGSKA (reference sequence). CDR3 length: 16 residues. CDR3 bases: TGCAGTGCTAGAGATTGGGGGGCGGGAGGTGACAATGTGCAGTTCTTC. The encoded protein is CSARDWGAGGDNVQFF.

This clonotype has at least ten counts. The chain uses TRBV5-1 and TRBJ2-5; no firm D call. In germline, CDR1 is SGHRS, CDR2 YFSETQ. Trimming cost V 0 bases and J 13 bases, with 13 bases left between them. There are 12 residues in the CDR3. CDR3 protein: CASSLEDGLWYF. CDR3 sequence (DNA): TGCGCCAGCAGCTTGGAGGACGGCCTCTGGTACTTC.

There are many counts of this clonotype. This chain links TRBV20-1 with TRBJ1-2; maybe TRBD1 (5 bases). This CDR3 comprises 17 residues. V dropped 3 bases and J dropped 4 bases, with 24 bases sitting between them. CDR1 and CDR2 from the germline V gene are DFQATT and SNEGSKA (reference sequence). The CDR3 here is CSARGVGGELPSYGYTF. The CDR3 DNA follows: TGCAGTGCTAGGGGGGTGGGCGGGGAATTGCCCAGCTATGGCTACACCTTC.

In the case of this clonotype: Mismatch with germline at one junction end may stem from a read error. This chain connects TRBV11-2 to TRBJ2-5; D is perhaps TRBD2 (5 bases). In germline, CDR1 is SGHAT, CDR2 FQNNGV. The CDR3 length is 14 residues. The chain's CDR3 is CASSLGASSSSQCF. DNA of the CDR3: TGTGCCAGCAGCTTAGGGGCTAGCTCGTCGTCCCAGTGTTTC.

A remark on this clonotype: One junction end does not reproduce the germline sequence, and a read error may be involved. J is TRBJ1-6 and V is TRBV11-2; a possible D gene is TRBD1 (6 bases). The CDR3 loop spans 14 amino acids. The germline gives CDR1 SGHAT, CDR2 FQNNGV. CDR3 in amino acids: CASSAGQYNSLLHF. The CDR3 DNA reads as TGTGCCAGCAGCGCCGGACAGTATAATTCACTCCTCCACTTT.

The sample holds many counts of this clonotype. The chain couples TRBV5-1 to TRBJ2-7; D gene unclear. Trimming stripped 2 bases from V and 9 bases from J, with 15 bases between. CDR1 and CDR2 from the germline V gene are SGHRS and YFSETQ. The CDR3 loop spans 13 amino acids. CDR3 sequence (DNA): TGCGCCAGCAGCTTATCCCCCGCCCCGAGGCAGTACTTC. Its protein product is CASSLSPAPRQYF. The full variable domain, rest sourced from reference TRBV5-1 and TRBJ2-7, is KAGVTQTPRYLIKTRGQQVTLSCSPISGHRSVSWYQQTPGQGLQFLFEYFSETQRNKGNFPGRFSGRQFSNSRSEMNVSTLELGDSALYLCASSLSPAPRQYFGPGTRLTVT.

At least ten counts were recorded for this clonotype. V and J are TRBV28 and TRBJ1-2; D gene uncertain. V was shortened by 6 bases and J by 6 bases, with 14 bases between the two germline ends. The CDR3 length is 13 residues. Looked up from germline, CDR1 is MDHEN and CDR2 is SYDVKM. CDR3 sequence (DNA): TGTGCCAGCAGGGGCCCCAGAATTGATGGCTACACCTTC. This encodes CASRGPRIDGYTF.

Details on this clonotype: A read error is likely, as this CDR3 ends without the conserved phenylalanine or tryptophan. The chain recombines TRBV29-1 with TRBJ2-2, with TRBD1 identical over 9 bases. The CDR3 extends over 15 amino acids. Germline CDR1 is SQVTM and CDR2 is ANQGSEA. The CDR3 DNA reads as TGCAGCGTTGTCCCCACAGGGGGCGGAACCGGGGGGCTGTTTTGT. Translation: CSVVPTGGGTGGLFC.

CDR3 loop: CRVATGTEYEQYF. CDR3 nucleotide sequence: TGCAGAGTCGCCACCGGGACGGAGTACGAGCAGTACTTC. The chain recombines TRBV29-1 with TRBJ2-7; tentatively, D is TRBD1 or TRBD2 (5 bases each). Germline loops: CDR1 SQVTM, CDR2 ANQGSEA. The CDR3 covers 13 residues.

This clonotype was recorded at least ten times. The rearrangement uses TRBV5-1 and TRBJ2-5; 9 bases match TRBD1. CDR1 is SGHRS, CDR2 YFSETQ, per germline. Trimming removed 5 bases from V and 4 bases from J; junction bases left unmatched: 12. The CDR3 has 16 residues. The DNA for the CDR3 is TGCGCCAGCAGGGATCCGGGACAGGGTCGTCGAGAGACCCAGTACTTC. Translation: CASRDPGQGRRETQYF.